This T cell receptor (beta chain) was sequenced in a study of blood T cell repertoires in COVID-19 (dated by TCRdb to the early 2020s). Turning to the overall study: Samples from collaborators originated in the United States, Italy and Spain and spanned both the acute and convalescent phases of COVID-19. The prospective study material was composed of cDNA or gDNA derived from T cells, B-cell-depleted T cells, or PBMCs. The dataset comprised deeply sampled blood TCRbeta repertoires from subjects exposed to, actively infected with, or recovered from COVID-19. The repertoires were released in a freely available public database intended as a resource for research on the immune response to SARS-CoV-2. Samples came from the ongoing ImmuneRACE study (first 160 participants) plus 1,254 subjects from 6 global collaborators. The sample metadata nearly always contained a de-identified subject ID, COVID-19 status, age in years and sex. Where HLA class I and class II types were available, the types were taken from metadata supplied by the sample provider, not from assay-based typing.

Findings and caveats that apply to the study as a whole: Clinical and demographic metadata were provided uncurated, with the amount varying by source and participant.

Notes on this clone: The antigen it binds to is not known. No base-level quality is on record; no much larger clone is a single base apart.

Whole blood was collected in K2EDTA tubes by collaborating institutions according to the institutions' own protocols. For TCRbeta analysis, collaborators shipped samples in one of three forms: frozen whole blood, isolated PBMCs, or DNA extracted from either of those sample types. TCRbeta CDR3 regions were amplified from genomic DNA by means of the immunoSEQ Assay, a bias-controlled multiplex PCR. The authors processed their data as follows. The number of nucleated cells in each sample was estimated from the amplification of reference gene primers within the assay. To quantify the absolute abundance of each unique TCRbeta CDR3 rearrangement, sequence reads were collapsed and filtered. For each sample, productive Simpson clonality was calculated as the square root of Simpson's diversity index across productive rearrangements. TCRdb mirrors the immuneACCESS table, restricted to in-frame sequences. Some clones are absent from its copies; in checked studies, under half trace to an unresolved V gene, and the reason for the others is unknown. That table is the source of V, J and clone size, and D and trimming were worked out from the DNA. In all, the sample holds 60,000 to 75,000 clones, and approximately 80% of those were seen once. Clones ranked in the top ten supply roughly 10% of the sample.

The CDR3 starts with the cysteine, ends with the phenylalanine, and has 13 residues. Only the CDR3 DNA stays, 39 bases, in frame from base 1. CDR1 and CDR2 (SGHRS, YFSETQ) derive from the germline V gene. V lost 3 bases and J lost 11 bases; the stretch between them is 17 bases long. The sample was peripheral blood. The sequence was obtained from a woman between 50 and 59 years old with acute or convalescent COVID-19. The receptor chain draws on TRBV5-1 and TRBJ1-1; the D gene is perhaps TRBD1, from 6 matching bases. The DNA is as follows: TGCGCCAGCAGCTCCGCCATAGGGGGTCGGGCTTTCTTT. It translates to CASSSAIGGRAFF.